This TCR beta chain was found in a study of blood T cells in healthy people across ages. Next came a second PCR, run for roughly 6 to 11 cycles, which used a sample-barcoded 5' primer along with a J-beta primer mix. TCRdb reprocessed the 5' RACE reads with MiXCR, giving one entry per CDR3 protein. Of nearly 1 million distinct CDR3 sequences listed, roughly 51% are singletons. Trimming stripped 6 bases from V and 1 base from J, with 14 bases between. The germline CDR1 and CDR2 sequences are SQVTM and ANQGSEA. This CDR3 contains 14 residues. The specimen was blood. This TCR was sampled from a woman between 55 and 75 years old in good health. The chain recombines TRBV29-1 with TRBJ2-3; D is possibly TRBD1 (6 bases). CDR3 region: CSVLDSGGTDTQYF. CDR3 in DNA: TGCAGCGTCCTGGACAGTGGGGGCACAGATACGCAGTATTTT.